The 29 T cell receptor beta chains presented below share a single source sample, sequenced in a study of CD8+CD57+ T cells in acquired aplastic anemia. Patients sequenced had flow cytometry evidence of CD8+CD57+ cell expansion. CDR3 and TCR beta VDJ profiling relied on genomic DNA as the template. MiXCR, applied by TCRdb to the reads, yields one record per CDR3 protein. The sample yields roughly 170,000 distinct CDR3 sequences, around 50% seen once. The sequenced sample consisted of sorted CD4+, CD8+, or CD8+CD57+ T cells (not recorded which) from PBMCs. The receptors here all came from a human donor with aplastic anemia.

The chain has TRBV10-2 and TRBJ1-3; 8 nucleotides line up with TRBD1. J lost 5 bases, V lost 2 bases, and 2 bases had no gene match. The CDR3 sequence is 14 residues long. Germline lookup yields CDR1 WSHSY and CDR2 SAAADI. In nucleotides, the CDR3 is TGCGCCAGCAGTGAGGCAGGGGGCAGAAACACCATATATTTT. It translates to CASSEAGGRNTIYF.

This clonotype occurred once. The chain uses TRBV2 and TRBJ1-4, with 7 bases lining up with TRBD1. The length of the CDR3 is 13 residues. The J segment lost 3 bases and the V segment lost 6 bases, leaving 1 base of the junction unmatched. Germline assignment: CDR1 SNHLY and CDR2 FYNNEI. The CDR3 DNA sequence: TGTGCCAGCAGCGGGACAGCTAATGAAAAACTGTTTTTT. This codes for CASSGTANEKLFF.

This clonotype showed up many times. J is TRBJ2-2 and V is TRBV5-1, with 7 positions matching TRBD1. This CDR3 comprises 14 residues. V was pared by 8 bases and J by 1 base, with 5 bases of the junction left unmatched. Germline V gene sequence: CDR1 SGHRS, CDR2 YFSETQ. CDR3 DNA: TGCGCCAGTGGGTGGGACAGGAACACCGGGGAGCTGTTTTTT. This encodes CASGWDRNTGELFF.

This clonotype was picked up many times. The rearrangement links TRBV5-1 to TRBJ2-5, with D perhaps TRBD2 (7 bases). CDR3 length: 16 amino acids. V gave up 5 bases and J gave up 5 bases, with 22 bases separating them. From germline, CDR1 is SGHRS and CDR2 YFSETQ. Written as DNA, the CDR3 is TGCGCCAGCAGAAGGCAGGAAGGAGGGGGGGCTGAGACCCAGTACTTC. Amino acid sequence: CASRRQEGGGAETQYF.

This clonotype has ten or more counts. The chain carries TRBV10-2 and TRBJ1-1, with D possibly TRBD1 on 5 matching bases. This CDR3 is 14 amino acids long. The germline gives CDR1 WSHSY, CDR2 SAAADI. The V end was cut by 7 bases, the J end by 1 base, with 13 bases between. The CDR3, as DNA: TGCGCCAGCAATCGCTTGGGGGAGAACACTGAAGCTTTCTTT. Translation: CASNRLGENTEAFF.

This clonotype was counted ten times or more. The genes are TRBV5-6 and TRBJ2-7; the match to TRBD1 covers 7 bases. Germline trimming cut 4 bases from V and 2 bases from J; bases unmatched to any gene: 3. CDR1 SGHDT and CDR2 YYEEEE come from the germline V gene. The CDR3 spans 13 residues. The CDR3 DNA follows: TGTGCCAGCAGCCAGGACAGGACCTACGAGCAGTACTTC. Translation gives CASSQDRTYEQYF. Looking up the rest from reference TRBV5-6 and TRBJ2-7 gives the full variable domain: DAGVTQSPTHLIKTRGQQVTLRCSPKSGHDTVSWYQQALGQGPQFIFQYYEEEERQRGNFPDRFSGHQFPNYSSELNVNALLLGDSALYLCASSQDRTYEQYFGPGTRLTVT.

This clonotype has only a few counts. The V and J genes are TRBV2 and TRBJ1-2; the match to TRBD1 covers 7 bases. Unmatched junction bases numbered 12, after V lost 6 bases and J lost 5 bases. The CDR3 has 15 amino acids. Germline loops: CDR1 SNHLY, CDR2 FYNNEI. For the CDR3, the DNA is TGTGCCAGCAGGGTTGACAGGGACTCCTTTTATGGCTACACCTTC. It translates to CASRVDRDSFYGYTF.

This clonotype was found many times. The chain uses TRBV3-1 and TRBJ2-7; D is ambiguous. Germline CDR1 and CDR2: LGHDT and YNNKEL (reference sequence). Trimming stripped 1 base from V and 3 bases from J, with 10 bases between. The CDR3 has 14 residues. The CDR3 loop reads CASSQVLQHYEQYF. Written as DNA, the CDR3 is TGTGCCAGCAGCCAAGTGCTACAGCACTACGAGCAGTACTTC.

V gene TRBV10-3 combines with J gene TRBJ2-5; 9 bases fit TRBD2. The V gene's germline CDR1 is ENHRY and CDR2 SYGVKD. With 4 bases clipped from V and 9 bases from J, the junction kept 12 bases outside the gene matches. The CDR3 sequence is 15 residues long. Here the CDR3 DNA reads TGTGCCATCAGTGCGGTGACTAGCGGAGGGACGGCCCAGTACTTC. The encoded protein is CAISAVTSGGTAQYF.

This chain joins TRBV2 and TRBJ2-2; 9 positions match TRBD2. Trimming removed 7 bases from V and 1 base from J; junction bases left unmatched: 4. The length of the CDR3 is 15 residues. Germline values: CDR1 SNHLY, CDR2 FYNNEI. The CDR3 region is CASTLTSGNTGELFF. CDR3 nucleotides: TGTGCCAGCACCCTGACTAGCGGGAACACCGGGGAGCTGTTTTTT.

V and J are TRBV2 and TRBJ1-3, with 8 bases aligning to TRBD1. The CDR3 runs 13 residues. Germline V gene sequence: CDR1 SNHLY, CDR2 FYNNEI. The V gene end was trimmed by 6 bases and the J gene end by 4 bases; junction bases not matched to a gene: 2. DNA for the CDR3: TGTGCCAGCAGACAGGGGGGAGGAAACACCATATATTTT. Its protein is CASRQGGGNTIYF.

This sequence joins TRBV29-1 and TRBJ1-4; D is uncertain. The CDR3 consists of 13 residues. V was clipped by 3 bases and J by 7 bases, with 12 bases between them. The germline gives CDR1 SQVTM, CDR2 ANQGSEA. As DNA, the CDR3 is TGCAGCGTTGACTCTGGATGGGGTGAAAAACTGTTTTTT. The encoded protein is CSVDSGWGEKLFF.

V and J are TRBV20-1 and TRBJ1-4; no reliable D call. The CDR3 runs 12 residues. Germline CDR1 and CDR2: DFQATT and SNEGSKA (reference sequence). The chain's CDR3 is CGVRDGPEKLFF. As DNA, the CDR3 is TGCGGTGTTAGAGATGGGCCCGAAAAACTGTTTTTT.

The V gene is TRBV5-1, the J gene TRBJ2-7; the match to TRBD2 covers 8 bases. J lost 3 bases, V lost 3 bases, and 5 bases had no gene match. The CDR3 totals 14 residues. Germline-derived CDR1 and CDR2 are SGHRS and YFSETQ. The CDR3 DNA reads TGCGCCAGCAGCTCAGCGGGGGCCAGCTACGAGCAGTACTTC. Translating it yields CASSSAGASYEQYF. Together with reference TRBV5-1 and TRBJ2-7, the CDR3 gives the full variable domain: KAGVTQTPRYLIKTRGQQVTLSCSPISGHRSVSWYQQTPGQGLQFLFEYFSETQRNKGNFPGRFSGRQFSNSRSEMNVSTLELGDSALYLCASSSAGASYEQYFGPGTRLTVT.

This clonotype was counted at least ten times. The chain couples TRBV2 to TRBJ2-5; perhaps TRBD2 as D (6 bases). V lost 6 bases and J 5 bases, leaving 19 bases between the germline ends. The length of the CDR3 is 15 residues. Germline V gene data show CDR1 as SNHLY and CDR2 as FYNNEI. Written as DNA, the CDR3 is TGTGCCAGCAGCGGGAGAGGGTTCATCGGGGAGACCCAGTACTTC. It is translated as CASSGRGFIGETQYF.

In regard to this clonotype: One end of the junction varies from germline; a read error may be responsible. The genes are TRBV3-1 and TRBJ1-2; possibly TRBD1 for D (5 bases). From germline, CDR1 is LGHDT and CDR2 YNNKEL (reference sequence). The CDR3 loop spans 13 amino acids. The CDR3 spells CASSFQGNYGYAF. CDR3 nucleotide sequence: TGTGCCAGCAGCTTTCAGGGTAACTATGGCTACGCCTTC.

The gene calls are TRBV19 and TRBJ1-2; the D is unclear. The CDR3 is made up of 14 amino acids. Deletions cut 3 bases from V and 4 bases from J, with 12 bases between. Germline assignment: CDR1 LNHDA and CDR2 SQIVND (reference sequence). CDR3 in DNA: TGTGCCAGTAGTATGGGAGGGTGGGCCTATGGCTACACCTTC. Protein sequence: CASSMGGWAYGYTF.

Ten or more counts support this clonotype. This sequence joins TRBV7-3 and TRBJ2-7, with D uncertain. The CDR3 contains 12 residues. Germline assignment: CDR1 SGHTA and CDR2 FQGTGA. Trimming took 4 bases from V and 4 from J, leaving 8 bases between them. The CDR3 nucleotides read TGTGCCAGCAGCTCGGACGGATACGAGCAGTACTTC. It translates to CASSSDGYEQYF. The full variable domain, completed using reference TRBV7-3 and TRBJ2-7, is GAGVSQTPSNKVTEKGKYVELRCDPISGHTALYWYRQSLGQGPEFLIYFQGTGAADDSGLPNDRFFAVRPEGSVSTLKIQRTERGDSAVYLCASSSDGYEQYFGPGTRLTVT.

This clonotype was observed at least ten times. The V gene is TRBV19, the J gene TRBJ1-4, with a weak D call TRBD1 (6 bases). V lost 8 bases, J lost 2 bases, and 12 bases lay in between. From germline, CDR1 is LNHDA and CDR2 SQIVND (reference sequence). This CDR3 is built from 14 residues. CDR3 loop: CASSRGATNEKLFF. The DNA for the CDR3 is TGTGCCAGTTCTAGGGGGGCTACTAATGAAAAACTGTTTTTT.

This rearrangement joins TRBV7-2 to TRBJ2-3; the D gene is possibly TRBD1 (5 bases). Trimming removed 5 bases from V and 0 bases from J, with 12 bases in between. Germline V gene lookup returns CDR1 SGHTA and CDR2 FQGNSA. The CDR3 covers 15 residues. The CDR3 loop reads CASSLYRSSTDTQYF. DNA for the CDR3: TGTGCCAGCAGCCTCTACAGGAGTAGCACAGATACGCAGTATTTT.

As regards this clonotype: A read error may be the cause here, since a much bigger clone is one base away. This sequence joins TRBV12-3 or TRBV12-4 and TRBJ1-1; D might be TRBD1 (5 bases). The CDR3 contains 16 residues. The CDR3 loop reads CASSPDSYRMNTGAFF. Written as DNA, the CDR3 is TGTGCCAGCAGTCCCGACAGTTACCGAATGAACACTGGAGCTTTCTTT.

In this sample, this clonotype turned up many times. The chain combines TRBV7-2 with TRBJ2-2; D call uncertain. CDR1 is SGHTA and CDR2 is FQGNSA in the germline V gene. This CDR3 has 15 residues. With 5 bases removed from V and 4 bases from J, the gap between germline ends came to 14 bases. The CDR3 loop is CASSIAVAGTGELFF. The DNA of the CDR3 is TGTGCCAGCAGCATCGCAGTGGCCGGCACCGGGGAGCTGTTTTTT.

This clonotype was detected many times. The genes are TRBV6-1 and TRBJ2-5, with 9 bases that match TRBD2. J lost 3 bases, V lost 7 bases, and 12 bases had no gene match. The CDR3 runs 16 residues. Per the germline V gene, CDR1 is MNHNS and CDR2 is SASEGT. The CDR3: CASTERGEQGKETQYF. The CDR3 DNA sequence: TGTGCCAGCACCGAGCGGGGGGAACAGGGGAAAGAGACCCAGTACTTC.

This clonotype is judged medium-sized. The rearrangement joins TRBV15 to TRBJ1-2; D remains ambiguous. This CDR3 is 14 amino acids long. V dropped 4 bases and J dropped 4 bases, with 13 bases sitting between them. CDR1 LNHNV and CDR2 YYDKDF come from the germline V gene (reference sequence). CDR3 nucleotide sequence: TGTGCCACCAGCACCTCGCCAGGAGGCTATGGCTACACCTTC. Translating gives CATSTSPGGYGYTF. The entire variable domain, with the rest obtained from reference TRBV15 and TRBJ1-2, is as follows: DAMVIQNPRYQVTQFGKPVTLSCSQTLNHNVMYWYQQKSSQAPKLLFHYYDKDFNNEADTPDNFQSRRPNTSFCFLDIRSPGLGDTAMYLCATSTSPGGYGYTFGSGTRLTVV.

The chain is built from TRBV20-1 and TRBJ2-7; 10 nucleotides agree with TRBD2. V trimming: 3 bases; J trimming: 3 bases; junction bases outside the gene matches: 2. Germline V lookup: CDR1 DFQATT, CDR2 SNEGSKA (reference sequence). The length of the CDR3 is 13 residues. The CDR3 loop is CSASSGRFYEQYF. CDR3 DNA sequence: TGCAGTGCTAGTAGCGGGAGGTTCTACGAGCAGTACTTC.

Only a few counts were recorded for this clonotype. V and J are TRBV20-1 and TRBJ2-5; D unclear. V gave up 3 bases and J gave up 2 bases, with 19 bases separating them. CDR1 DFQATT and CDR2 SNEGSKA come from the germline V gene (reference sequence). This CDR3 contains 16 residues. DNA for the CDR3: TGCAGTGCTAGGGCACTGTACCGTGGGGTGCAAGAGACCCAGTACTTC. Its translation: CSARALYRGVQETQYF.

The CDR3 sequence: CASSRPGQGEGYTF. In nucleotides, the CDR3 is TGTGCCAGCAGCCGGCCGGGACAGGGAGAAGGCTACACCTTC. This sequence joins TRBV11-3 and TRBJ1-2; 9 positions match TRBD1. Per germline, CDR1 SGHNT and CDR2 YENEEA. The V segment lost 5 bases and the J segment 8 bases; nucleotides outside the gene matches: 9. The CDR3 length is 14 residues.

This clonotype was recorded a few times. The chain is built from TRBV15 and TRBJ2-7, with unresolved D. CDR1 and CDR2 from the germline V gene are LNHNV and YYDKDF (reference sequence). The V end was cut by 1 base, the J end by 9 bases, with 10 bases between. The CDR3 has 12 amino acids. In DNA, the CDR3 is TGTGCCACCAGCAGAGTTGGGTTAACGCAGTACTTC. Encoded protein: CATSRVGLTQYF.

The chain links TRBV9 to TRBJ2-7; 8 nucleotides match TRBD1. This CDR3 has 14 residues. Trimming at V came to 3 bases and at J to 3 bases, leaving 5 bases not matched to a gene. Germline CDR1 SGDLS, CDR2 YYNGEE. The DNA for the CDR3 is TGTGCCAGCAGCGCCGGGACAGGAAACTACGAGCAGTACTTC. As protein: CASSAGTGNYEQYF.